What follows are 5 T cell receptor beta chains derived from one specimen sequenced in a study of liver allograft versus peripheral blood T cells. Study-level information: Graft-liver T cell receptor repertoires were compared against recipient peripheral blood repertoires.

Each CDR3 protein gets one entry after TCRdb re-called the reads with MiXCR. This table holds around 8,800 distinct CDR3 sequences, 15% to 20% found once. The receptors shown here come from a human patient who had a liver transplant. These T cells may partly come from the graft donor.

In its sample, this clonotype was seen a few times. CDR3 loop: CASSLIVRDRGRMNTEAFF. In DNA, the CDR3 is TGTGCCAGCAGCCTAATAGTGAGGGACAGGGGGCGAATGAACACTGAAGCTTTCTTT. The chain combines TRBV3-1 with TRBJ1-1; 12 bases fit TRBD1. This CDR3 region has 19 residues. Germline-derived CDR1 and CDR2 are LGHDT and YNNKEL (reference sequence). Trimming took 4 bases from V and 0 from J; bases not matched to a gene: 12.

The table lists this clonotype with a few counts. The J gene is TRBJ1-2, the V gene TRBV6-2 or TRBV6-3, with 7 bases identical to TRBD1. Germline V gene data show CDR1 as MNHEY and CDR2 as SVGEGT. V dropped 6 bases and J dropped 7; count of bases not matched to a gene: 2. This CDR3 contains 11 residues. As DNA, the CDR3 is TGTGCCAGCAGGACAGGGACTGGCTACACCTTC. Protein sequence: CASRTGTGYTF.

This clonotype was recorded at least ten times. The rearrangement uses TRBV5-6 and TRBJ1-1; a weak D match, TRBD1 (6 bases). The length of the CDR3 is 13 residues. V lost 3 bases and J lost 5, with 11 bases in between. Germline V gene lookup returns CDR1 SGHDT and CDR2 YYEEEE. CDR3 in DNA: TGTGCCAGCAGCTATCAGGGGCCGACTGAAGCTTTCTTT. This codes for CASSYQGPTEAFF. Supplemented by reference TRBV5-6 and TRBJ1-1, the full variable domain reads DAGVTQSPTHLIKTRGQQVTLRCSPKSGHDTVSWYQQALGQGPQFIFQYYEEEERQRGNFPDRFSGHQFPNYSSELNVNALLLGDSALYLCASSYQGPTEAFFGQGTRLTVV.

By sample fraction, this clonotype is medium-sized. V usage is TRBV19 and J usage is TRBJ1-4, with 10 bases that match TRBD1. The V and J ends lost 5 bases and 0 bases, in that order; junction bases with no gene match: 3. Germline assignment: CDR1 LNHDA and CDR2 SQIVND (reference sequence). The length of the CDR3 is 16 residues. The CDR3 DNA reads as TGTGCCAGTAGTCCAGGGACAGGGGCAACTAATGAAAAACTGTTTTTT. Its protein product is CASSPGTGATNEKLFF. The whole variable domain, filled in from reference TRBV19 and TRBJ1-4, reads DGGITQSPKYLFRKEGQNVTLSCEQNLNHDAMYWYRQDPGQGLRLIYYSQIVNDFQKGDIAEGYSVSREKKESFPLTVTSAQKNPTAFYLCASSPGTGATNEKLFFGSGTQLSVL.

V gene TRBV27 combines with J gene TRBJ2-7, with 9 bases identical to TRBD1. The CDR3 consists of 14 residues. Germline lookup yields CDR1 MNHEY and CDR2 SMNVEV (reference sequence). J was trimmed by 4 bases and V by 10 bases; bases with no gene match: 11. The DNA of the CDR3 is TGTGCCACCTCCCCAGGGACAGGGCAATACGAGCAGTACTTC. It specifies CATSPGTGQYEQYF.